Shown below are 32 T cell receptor beta chains from a single sample sequenced in a study of T cells in Graves' hyperthyroidism and ophthalmopathy. The investigators amplified TCR beta CDR3 regions from RNA transcripts. HTBI primers were employed in a first-round RT-PCR of the TCR CDR3. TCRdb re-analysed the multiplex PCR reads in MiXCR, keeping a single row per CDR3 protein. The sample lists over 450,000 distinct CDR3 sequences; roughly 14% were seen once. Material for sequencing was blood. The receptors were sampled from a young woman with Graves' hyperthyroidism.

The genes are TRBV5-6 and TRBJ2-3; 7 bases are a match to TRBD2. CDR1 is SGHDT and CDR2 is YYEEEE in the germline V gene. The CDR3 has 16 residues. V lost 0 bases and J lost 2; bases outside the gene matches: 6. CDR3 residues: CASSLGGGGSTDTQYF. The CDR3 coding sequence is TGTGCCAGCAGCTTGGGGGGGGGTGGGTCCACAGATACGCAGTATTTT.

The rearrangement joins TRBV18 to TRBJ2-7; TRBD1 agrees at 7 bases. CDR1 KGHSH and CDR2 LQKENI come from the germline V gene. V dropped 3 bases and J dropped 2; count of bases not matched to a gene: 10. This CDR3 spans 16 amino acids. CDR3 DNA: TGTGCCAGCTCACCTCGGGAAGGGGGCTTCCCCTACGAGCAGTACGTC. Amino acids: CASSPREGGFPYEQYV.

This clonotype was counted at least ten times. The J gene is TRBJ1-1, the V gene TRBV20-1; perhaps TRBD1 as D (5 bases). Germline V gene data show CDR1 as DFQATT and CDR2 as SNEGSKA (reference sequence). The ends were cut back, 3 bases at V and 1 base at J, with 12 bases in the middle. The CDR3 contains 14 residues. For the CDR3, the DNA is TGCAGTGCTAGGGGAGGGGCACAGAACACTGAAGCTTTCTTT. Translation gives CSARGGAQNTEAFF.

This clonotype has only a few counts. The chain joins TRBV5-1 to TRBJ2-1; 7 bases map to TRBD2. V lost 5 bases, J lost 8 bases, and 16 bases stayed unmatched. The V gene's germline CDR1 is SGHRS and CDR2 YFSETQ. This CDR3 contains 16 residues. This CDR3 is CASRSGGGSAGDEQFF. As DNA, the CDR3 is TGCGCCAGCAGATCTGGGGGAGGGTCGGCGGGTGATGAGCAGTTCTTC.

The gene calls are TRBV5-1 and TRBJ1-3; a possible D gene is TRBD1 (5 bases). This CDR3 has 15 amino acids. V shed 0 bases and J shed 3 bases, with 10 bases lying between them. Per the germline V gene, CDR1 is SGHRS and CDR2 is YFSETQ. This CDR3 reads CASSLATGIGNTIYF. The CDR3 DNA reads as TGCGCCAGCAGCTTGGCTACAGGCATTGGAAACACCATATATTTT.

In this sample, this clonotype turned up many times. The chain combines TRBV24-1 with TRBJ2-1; 7 bases fit TRBD2. V shed 4 bases and J 6 bases; nucleotides not matched to a gene: 8. This CDR3 is 15 amino acids long. The germline V gene has CDR1 KGHDR and CDR2 SFDVKD. CDR3 residues: CATSEGEGFVNEQFF. In DNA, the CDR3 is TGTGCCACCAGTGAGGGGGAGGGATTTGTCAATGAGCAGTTCTTC.

This clonotype occurred many times. This chain uses TRBV7-2 with TRBJ1-5; D may be TRBD1 (5 bases). Trimming cost V 4 bases and J 1 base, with 8 bases left between them. CDR1 and CDR2 (germline): SGHTA, FQGNSA. The CDR3 has 14 amino acids. CDR3 in DNA: TGTGCCAGCAGCTCGGGACTGAGCAATCAGCCCCAGCATTTT. Protein product: CASSSGLSNQPQHF.

In its sample, this clonotype was seen many times. The chain couples TRBV24-1 to TRBJ2-2; D unclear. V was clipped by 2 bases and J by 7 bases, with 10 bases between them. Germline-derived CDR1 and CDR2 are KGHDR and SFDVKD. The CDR3 is 14 residues long. The chain's CDR3 is CATSDSDYDGELFF. CDR3 sequence (DNA): TGTGCCACCAGTGATTCGGATTATGACGGGGAGCTGTTTTTT.

This clonotype occurred many times. This chain uses TRBV24-1 with TRBJ1-1; 8 bases map to TRBD1. The J segment lost 1 base and the V segment lost 3 bases, leaving 0 bases of the junction unmatched. The CDR3 consists of 14 residues. Germline lookup yields CDR1 KGHDR and CDR2 SFDVKD. The DNA for the CDR3 is TGTGCCACCAGTGATGGGACAGGGAACACTGAAGCTTTCTTT. Its protein is CATSDGTGNTEAFF.

In this sample, this clonotype turned up a few times. The chain joins TRBV19 to TRBJ1-5; possibly TRBD1 for D (5 bases). The V and J ends lost 3 bases and 3 bases respectively, with 18 bases between them. Germline V gene sequence: CDR1 LNHDA, CDR2 SQIVND (reference sequence). The CDR3 consists of 17 residues. The CDR3 bases are TGTGCCAGTAGTATTGTGTTTCGAACAGGAGACAATCAGCCCCAGCATTTT. This translates into CASSIVFRTGDNQPQHF.

The CDR3 loop reads CASSEPGRDTEAFF. Here the CDR3 DNA reads TGTGCCAGCAGTGAACCCGGGAGGGACACTGAAGCTTTCTTT. The chain joins TRBV25-1 to TRBJ1-1, with D hard to call. The CDR3 extends over 14 amino acids. Germline loops: CDR1 MGHDK, CDR2 SYGVNS. Between the trimmed V and J ends, which lost 2 bases and 3 bases, there was a span of 10 bases.

This clonotype has only a few counts. The gene calls are TRBV14 and TRBJ1-1, with D unclear. V lost 0 bases to trimming and J lost 7 bases, with 9 bases between them. Germline values: CDR1 SGHDN, CDR2 FVKESK. The CDR3 has 13 amino acids. CDR3 amino acids: CASSQDGGYEAFF. The CDR3 DNA is TGTGCCAGCAGCCAAGACGGCGGTTATGAAGCTTTCTTT.

The gene calls are TRBV7-2 and TRBJ2-5; D unresolved. V was cut by 2 bases and J by 2 bases, with 6 bases left in between. The CDR3 is 13 residues long. CDR1 is SGHTA, CDR2 FQGNSA, per germline. CDR3 sequence reads: CASSLSTQETQYF. The CDR3, as DNA: TGTGCCAGCAGCTTATCCACTCAAGAGACCCAGTACTTC.

The V and J genes are TRBV24-1 and TRBJ1-5; a weak D match, TRBD1 (5 bases). Germline V gene sequence: CDR1 KGHDR, CDR2 SFDVKD. V gave up 5 bases and J gave up 0 bases, with 10 bases separating them. This CDR3 contains 15 residues. The CDR3 is CATSGGGNSNQPQHF. CDR3 coding DNA: TGTGCCACCAGTGGGGGGGGGAATAGCAATCAGCCCCAGCATTTT.

This clonotype was observed at least ten times. The chain combines TRBV6-2 or TRBV6-3 with TRBJ2-1; TRBD1 agrees at 9 bases. The CDR3 has 16 amino acids. V shed 4 bases, J shed 5 bases, and the junction held 9 bases outside the gene matches. The germline V gene has CDR1 MNHEY and CDR2 SVGEGT. The CDR3 region has the DNA TGTGCCAGCAGTTCCTTTGGACAGGGGAGAAACAATGAGCAGTTCTTC. Translated, it gives CASSSFGQGRNNEQFF.

The table lists this clonotype with many counts. The CDR3 loop is CASSLQGDQETQYF. In DNA, the CDR3 is TGTGCCAGCAGCTTACAGGGGGACCAAGAGACCCAGTACTTC. V and J are TRBV11-2 and TRBJ2-5, with 7 bases that match TRBD1. V lost 2 bases to trimming and J lost 0 bases; unmatched junction nucleotides: 0. The length of the CDR3 is 14 residues. Germline loops: CDR1 SGHAT, CDR2 FQNNGV.

In its sample, this clonotype was seen a few times. The chain links TRBV20-1 to TRBJ1-5; tentatively, D is TRBD1 (6 bases). V was shortened by 0 bases and J by 6 bases, with 18 bases between the two germline ends. CDR1 is DFQATT, CDR2 SNEGSKA, per germline (reference sequence). There are 16 residues in the CDR3. In DNA, the CDR3 is TGCAGTGCTAGAGATGAGGGGGAGGGGGTAGTTCAGCCCCAGCATTTT. The encoded protein is CSARDEGEGVVQPQHF.

The gene calls are TRBV30 and TRBJ1-1, with D unclear. V lost 1 base, J lost 5 bases, and 8 bases lay in between. The CDR3 is 12 residues long. CDR1 GTSNPN and CDR2 SVGIG come from the germline V gene (reference sequence). The CDR3, as DNA: TGTGCCTGGAGTGAGTCCTGGACTGAAGCTTTCTTT. This translates into CAWSESWTEAFF.

This clonotype came up many times. The J gene is TRBJ1-4, the V gene TRBV19, with D perhaps TRBD1 (6 bases). Germline V gene data show CDR1 as LNHDA and CDR2 as SQIVND (reference sequence). Trimming took 2 bases from V and 3 from J, leaving 10 bases between them. This CDR3 spans 15 amino acids. The CDR3 sequence: CASSIPTGPNEKLFF. The CDR3 nucleotides read TGTGCCAGTAGTATACCGACAGGTCCTAATGAAAAACTGTTTTTT.

This clonotype was detected ten times or more. The chain employs TRBV12-3 or TRBV12-4 and TRBJ1-1; TRBD1 aligns across 8 bases. The CDR3 has 14 residues. V shed 7 bases and J 2 bases; nucleotides not matched to a gene: 6. The CDR3 DNA sequence: TGTGCCAGCACCCCAACAGGGGGAAACACTGAAGCTTTCTTT. Encoded protein: CASTPTGGNTEAFF.

This clonotype was seen many times. The genes are TRBV24-1 and TRBJ2-1; possibly TRBD2 for D (6 bases). Germline values: CDR1 KGHDR, CDR2 SFDVKD. This CDR3 region has 15 residues. Trimming left V 3 bases short and J 2 bases short, with 10 bases between. CDR3 residues: CATSDGLATYNEQFF. CDR3 coding DNA: TGTGCCACCAGTGATGGCCTAGCGACCTACAATGAGCAGTTCTTC.

This clonotype was seen at least ten times. The chain has TRBV19 and TRBJ2-7; D is undetermined. Deletions cut 5 bases from V and 6 bases from J, with 17 bases between. The CDR3 consists of 14 residues. CDR1 and CDR2 from the germline V gene are LNHDA and SQIVND (reference sequence). The CDR3 DNA reads TGTGCCAGTAGTCACCCTGGCCCTTTCGTCGAGCAGTACTTC. It codes for CASSHPGPFVEQYF.

This clonotype was detected ten times or more. The rearrangement links TRBV2 to TRBJ2-3; no reliable D call. From germline, CDR1 is SNHLY and CDR2 FYNNEI. The CDR3 is 13 residues long. The V end was cut by 8 bases, the J end by 3 bases, with 12 bases between. CDR3 DNA: TGTGCCAGCGGGAAGGTTCGGACAGATACGCAGTATTTT. Its translation: CASGKVRTDTQYF.

The CDR3 DNA sequence: TGTGCCAGCAGCCAACCACAGGGGACGGACACTGAAGCTTTCTTT. It yields the protein CASSQPQGTDTEAFF. J is TRBJ1-1 and V is TRBV7-9, with TRBD1 matching over 7 bases. Germline-derived CDR1 and CDR2 are SEHNR and FQNEAQ (reference sequence). Trimming cost V 5 bases and J 3 bases; bases outside gene matches: 9. This CDR3 is built from 15 residues.

This clonotype has at least ten counts. The chain recombines TRBV20-1 with TRBJ2-1, with D perhaps matching TRBD2 (6 bases). The CDR3 covers 15 residues. The V end lost 5 bases, the J end lost 1 base, and 15 bases lay between the germline ends. Germline-derived CDR1 and CDR2 are DFQATT and SNEGSKA (reference sequence). DNA for the CDR3: TGCAGTGCTCCCGACGGGGGTAGTTCCTACAATGAGCAGTTCTTC. Translated, it gives CSAPDGGSSYNEQFF.

The sample holds many counts of this clonotype. The V gene is TRBV19, the J gene TRBJ2-1; 8 bases agree with TRBD2. This CDR3 spans 14 amino acids. The V gene's germline CDR1 is LNHDA and CDR2 SQIVND (reference sequence). Trimming took 11 bases from V and 0 from J; bases not matched to a gene: 6. This chain's CDR3 is CACGGRSSYNEQFF. The DNA for the CDR3 is TGTGCCTGTGGCGGGAGGAGCTCCTACAATGAGCAGTTCTTC.

This clonotype was seen at least ten times. The rearrangement joins TRBV7-2 to TRBJ2-2, with 13 bases aligning to TRBD2. The V gene end was trimmed by 5 bases and the J gene end by 5 bases; junction bases not matched to a gene: 8. The CDR3 length is 17 residues. Germline CDR1 and CDR2: SGHTA and FQGNSA. The CDR3 bases are TGTGCCAGCAGCCCGACTAGCGGGAGGACAATAACCGGGGAGCTGTTTTTT. It translates to CASSPTSGRTITGELFF.

At least ten counts were recorded for this clonotype. The chain joins TRBV20-1 to TRBJ1-5; D ambiguous. The CDR3 is made up of 15 amino acids. Germline-derived CDR1 and CDR2 are DFQATT and SNEGSKA (reference sequence). Trimming cost V 4 bases and J 0 bases, with 13 bases left between them. The CDR3 reads CSATRADHSNQPQHF. The CDR3 DNA follows: TGCAGTGCTACCCGAGCGGACCATAGCAATCAGCCCCAGCATTTT.

This clonotype has a count of ten or more. CDR3 in DNA: TGTGCCAGCAGCCAGGGGCTAGCGGGAGGGCCGATCACCGGGGAGCTGTTTTTT. Residues: CASSQGLAGGPITGELFF. This rearrangement joins TRBV11-2 to TRBJ2-2; 12 bases agree with TRBD2. From germline, CDR1 is SGHAT and CDR2 FQNNGV. Germline trimming cut 5 bases from V and 4 bases from J; bases unmatched to any gene: 11. The CDR3 consists of 18 residues.

This clonotype came up many times. The chain is built from TRBV19 and TRBJ2-1; 10 nucleotides agree with TRBD2. This CDR3 has 17 amino acids. CDR1 and CDR2 from the germline V gene are LNHDA and SQIVND (reference sequence). Losses at the gene ends were 3 bases for V and 8 bases for J; bases not matched to a gene: 13. CDR3 sequence (DNA): TGTGCCAGTAGTATTCCTACCGGGACTAGCGTTGAGTATGAGCAGTTCTTC. As protein: CASSIPTGTSVEYEQFF.

This clonotype has more than one count but fewer than ten. The V call is TRBV7-9, the J call TRBJ1-5; D uncertain. Between the trimmed V and J ends, which lost 5 bases and 11 bases, there was a span of 16 bases. Germline V gene sequence: CDR1 SEHNR, CDR2 FQNEAQ (reference sequence). The CDR3 has 13 amino acids. CDR3 sequence reads: CASSPYTAEAQHF. For the CDR3, the DNA is TGTGCCAGCAGCCCTTACACCGCGGAGGCCCAGCATTTT.

This clonotype showed up many times. This rearrangement joins TRBV7-6 to TRBJ2-7; 9 positions agree with TRBD2. The CDR3 contains 13 residues. The V gene end was trimmed by 3 bases and the J gene end by 7 bases; junction bases not matched to a gene: 4. From germline, CDR1 is SGHVS and CDR2 FNYEAQ. The CDR3 coding sequence is TGTGCCAGCAGCTTCCAGACTAGCGGAGAGCAGTACTTC. Residues: CASSFQTSGEQYF.